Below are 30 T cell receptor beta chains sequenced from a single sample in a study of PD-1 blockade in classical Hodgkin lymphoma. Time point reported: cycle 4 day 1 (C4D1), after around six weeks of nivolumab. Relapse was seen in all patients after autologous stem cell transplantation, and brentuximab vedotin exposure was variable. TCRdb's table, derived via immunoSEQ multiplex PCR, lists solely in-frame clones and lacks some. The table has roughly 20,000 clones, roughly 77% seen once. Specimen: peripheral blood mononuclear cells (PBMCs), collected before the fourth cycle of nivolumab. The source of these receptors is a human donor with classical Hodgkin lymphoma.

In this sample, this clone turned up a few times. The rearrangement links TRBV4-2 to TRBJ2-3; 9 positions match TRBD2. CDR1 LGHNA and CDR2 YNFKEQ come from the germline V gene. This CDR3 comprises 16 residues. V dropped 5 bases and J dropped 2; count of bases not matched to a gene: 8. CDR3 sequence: CASSAELAGHTDTQYF. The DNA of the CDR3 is TGTGCCAGCAGCGCCGAACTAGCGGGCCACACAGATACGCAGTATTTT.

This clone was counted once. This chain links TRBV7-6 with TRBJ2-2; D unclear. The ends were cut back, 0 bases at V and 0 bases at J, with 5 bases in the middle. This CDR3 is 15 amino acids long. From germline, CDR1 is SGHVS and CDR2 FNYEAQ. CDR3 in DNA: TGTGCCAGCAGCTTAGCCGACCCGAACACCGGGGAGCTGTTTTTT. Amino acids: CASSLADPNTGELFF.

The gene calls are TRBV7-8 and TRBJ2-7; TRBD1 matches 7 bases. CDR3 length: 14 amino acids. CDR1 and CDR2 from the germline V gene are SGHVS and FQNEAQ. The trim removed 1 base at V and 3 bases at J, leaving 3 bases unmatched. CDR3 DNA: TGTGCCAGCAGCTTAGAGTACAGGGGCTACGAGCAGTACTTC. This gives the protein CASSLEYRGYEQYF.

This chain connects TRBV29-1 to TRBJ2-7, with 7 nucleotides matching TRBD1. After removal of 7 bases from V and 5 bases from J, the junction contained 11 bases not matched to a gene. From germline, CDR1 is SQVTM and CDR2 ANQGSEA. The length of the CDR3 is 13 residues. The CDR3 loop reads CSARDSSLNEQYF. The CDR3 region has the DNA TGCAGCGCCCGGGACAGCAGCCTGAACGAGCAGTACTTC.

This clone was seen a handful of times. The CDR3 reads CAWGRKNTEAFF. The CDR3, as DNA: TGTGCCTGGGGACGGAAGAACACTGAAGCTTTCTTT. The J gene is TRBJ1-1, the V gene TRBV30; no clear D gene. Germline V gene data show CDR1 as GTSNPN and CDR2 as SVGIG (reference sequence). Trimming took off 5 bases at V and 1 base at J, with 8 bases between the two ends. The CDR3 is made up of 12 amino acids.

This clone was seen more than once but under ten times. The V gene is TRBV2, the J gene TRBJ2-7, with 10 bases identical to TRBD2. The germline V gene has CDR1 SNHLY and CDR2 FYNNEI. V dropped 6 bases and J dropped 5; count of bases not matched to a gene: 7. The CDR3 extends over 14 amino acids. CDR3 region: CASRDSSGRDEQYF. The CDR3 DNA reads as TGTGCCAGCAGGGACTCCAGCGGGAGGGACGAGCAGTACTTC.

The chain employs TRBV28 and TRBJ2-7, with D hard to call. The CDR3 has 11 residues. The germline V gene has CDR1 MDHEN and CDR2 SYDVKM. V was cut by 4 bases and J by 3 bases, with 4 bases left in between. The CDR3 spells CASSSLYEQYF. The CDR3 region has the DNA TGTGCCAGCAGTTCCCTCTACGAGCAGTACTTC.

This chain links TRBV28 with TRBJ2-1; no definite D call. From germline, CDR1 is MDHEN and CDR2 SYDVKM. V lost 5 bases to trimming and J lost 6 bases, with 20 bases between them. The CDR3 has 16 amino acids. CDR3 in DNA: TGTGCCAGCAGTCTCCAGACCCGAATGGTAGGCAATGAGCAGTTCTTC. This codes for CASSLQTRMVGNEQFF.

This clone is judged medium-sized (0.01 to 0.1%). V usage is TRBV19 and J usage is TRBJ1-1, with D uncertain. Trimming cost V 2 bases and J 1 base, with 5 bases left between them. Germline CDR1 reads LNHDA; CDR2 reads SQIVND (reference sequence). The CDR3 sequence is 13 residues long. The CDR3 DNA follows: TGTGCCAGTAGTATAAACGCGAACACTGAAGCTTTCTTT. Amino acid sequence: CASSINANTEAFF.

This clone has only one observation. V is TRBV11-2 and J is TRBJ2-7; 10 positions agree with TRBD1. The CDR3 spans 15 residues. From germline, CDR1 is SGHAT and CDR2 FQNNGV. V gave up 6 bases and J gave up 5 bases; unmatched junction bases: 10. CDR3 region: CASRTPGQGSHEQYF. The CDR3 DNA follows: TGTGCCAGCAGAACACCGGGACAGGGGTCCCACGAGCAGTACTTC.

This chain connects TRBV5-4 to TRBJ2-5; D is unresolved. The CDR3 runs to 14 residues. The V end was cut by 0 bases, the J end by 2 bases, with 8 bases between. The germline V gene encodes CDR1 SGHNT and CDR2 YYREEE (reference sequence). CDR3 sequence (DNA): TGTGCCAGCAGCTTGGGTGGGGTTCAAGAGACCCAGTACTTC. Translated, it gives CASSLGGVQETQYF.

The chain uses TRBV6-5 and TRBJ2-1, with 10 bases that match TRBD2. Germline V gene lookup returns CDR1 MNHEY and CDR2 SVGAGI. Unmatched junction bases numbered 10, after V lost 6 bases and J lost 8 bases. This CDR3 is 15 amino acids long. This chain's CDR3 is CASRRVTSGVHEQFF. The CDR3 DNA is TGTGCCAGCAGAAGGGTAACTAGCGGGGTTCATGAGCAGTTCTTC.

The CDR3: CASSGPGSSYEQYF. The CDR3 region has the DNA TGTGCCAGCAGCGGGCCGGGCAGCTCCTACGAGCAGTACTTC. The chain is built from TRBV28 and TRBJ2-7; D unresolved. V was clipped by 6 bases and J by 0 bases, with 12 bases between them. The germline CDR1 and CDR2 sequences are MDHEN and SYDVKM. The CDR3 extends over 14 amino acids.

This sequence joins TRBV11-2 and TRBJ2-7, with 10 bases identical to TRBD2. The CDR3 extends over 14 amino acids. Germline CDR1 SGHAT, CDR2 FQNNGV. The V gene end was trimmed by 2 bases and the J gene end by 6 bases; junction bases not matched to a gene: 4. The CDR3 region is CASSLQREGFEQYF. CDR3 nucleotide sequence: TGTGCCAGCAGCTTACAGCGGGAGGGGTTCGAGCAGTACTTC.

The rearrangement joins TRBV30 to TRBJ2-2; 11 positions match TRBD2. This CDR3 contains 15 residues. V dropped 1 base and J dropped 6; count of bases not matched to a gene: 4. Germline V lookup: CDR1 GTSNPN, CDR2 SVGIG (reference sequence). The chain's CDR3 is CAWSGLAGFAGELFF. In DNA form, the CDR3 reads TGTGCCTGGAGTGGACTAGCGGGATTCGCCGGGGAGCTGTTTTTT. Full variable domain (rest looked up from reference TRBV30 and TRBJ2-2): SQTIHQWPATLVQPVGSPLSLECTVEGTSNPNLYWYRQAAGRGLQLLFYSVGIGQISSEVPQNLSASRPQDRQFILSSKKLLLSDSGFYLCAWSGLAGFAGELFFGEGSRLTVL.

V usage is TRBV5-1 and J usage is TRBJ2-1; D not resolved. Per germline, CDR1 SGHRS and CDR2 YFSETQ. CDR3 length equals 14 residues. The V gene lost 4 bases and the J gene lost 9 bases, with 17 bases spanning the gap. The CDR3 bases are TGCGCCAGCAGCCCCACGAAGGTTATTCCTGAGCAGTTCTTC. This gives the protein CASSPTKVIPEQFF.

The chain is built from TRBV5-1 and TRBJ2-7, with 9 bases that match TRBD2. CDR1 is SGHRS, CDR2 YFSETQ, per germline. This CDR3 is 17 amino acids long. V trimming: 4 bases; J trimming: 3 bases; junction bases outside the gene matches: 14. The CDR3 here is CASSTRASGMSNYEQYF. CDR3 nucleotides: TGCGCCAGCAGCACCCGTGCTAGCGGGATGTCCAACTACGAGCAGTACTTC.

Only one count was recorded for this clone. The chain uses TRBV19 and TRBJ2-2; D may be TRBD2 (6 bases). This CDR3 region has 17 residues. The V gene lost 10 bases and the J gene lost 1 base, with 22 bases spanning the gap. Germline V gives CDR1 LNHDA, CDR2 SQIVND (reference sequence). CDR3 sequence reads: CATIRRAPLVNTGELFF. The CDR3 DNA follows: TGTGCCACCATCCGGAGGGCCCCTCTCGTGAACACCGGGGAGCTGTTTTTT.

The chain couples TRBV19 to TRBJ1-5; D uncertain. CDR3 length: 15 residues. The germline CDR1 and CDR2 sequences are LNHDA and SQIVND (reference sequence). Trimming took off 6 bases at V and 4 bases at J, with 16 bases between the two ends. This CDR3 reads CASRSGVIGNQPQHF. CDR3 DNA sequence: TGTGCCAGTAGATCAGGTGTCATTGGAAATCAGCCCCAGCATTTT.

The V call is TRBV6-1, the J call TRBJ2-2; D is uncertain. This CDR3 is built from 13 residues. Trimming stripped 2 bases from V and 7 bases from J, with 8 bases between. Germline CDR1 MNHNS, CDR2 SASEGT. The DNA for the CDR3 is TGTGCCAGCAGTGAAATGGTTGGCGGGGAGCTGTTTTTT. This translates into CASSEMVGGELFF.

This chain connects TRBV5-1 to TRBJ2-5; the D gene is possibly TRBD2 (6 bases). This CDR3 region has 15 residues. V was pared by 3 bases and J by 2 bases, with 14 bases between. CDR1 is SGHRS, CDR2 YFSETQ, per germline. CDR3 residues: CASSWLGLPQETQYF. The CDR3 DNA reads TGCGCCAGCAGCTGGCTGGGACTGCCTCAAGAGACCCAGTACTTC. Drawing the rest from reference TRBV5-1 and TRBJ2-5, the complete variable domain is KAGVTQTPRYLIKTRGQQVTLSCSPISGHRSVSWYQQTPGQGLQFLFEYFSETQRNKGNFPGRFSGRQFSNSRSEMNVSTLELGDSALYLCASSWLGLPQETQYFGPGTRLLVL.

The CDR3 reads CAWSVQANVYSPLHF. CDR3 sequence (DNA): TGTGCCTGGAGTGTACAGGCTAACGTTTATTCACCCCTCCACTTT. This chain connects TRBV30 to TRBJ1-6; D perhaps matches TRBD1 (5 bases). Looked up from germline, CDR1 is GTSNPN and CDR2 is SVGIG (reference sequence). The CDR3 totals 15 residues. Trimming stripped 0 bases from V and 8 bases from J, with 14 bases between.

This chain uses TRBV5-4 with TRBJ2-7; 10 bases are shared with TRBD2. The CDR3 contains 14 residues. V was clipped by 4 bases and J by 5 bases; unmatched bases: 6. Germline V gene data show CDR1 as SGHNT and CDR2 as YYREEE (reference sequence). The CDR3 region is CASSPGLATDEQYF. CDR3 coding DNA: TGTGCCAGCAGCCCGGGACTAGCGACCGACGAGCAGTACTTC.

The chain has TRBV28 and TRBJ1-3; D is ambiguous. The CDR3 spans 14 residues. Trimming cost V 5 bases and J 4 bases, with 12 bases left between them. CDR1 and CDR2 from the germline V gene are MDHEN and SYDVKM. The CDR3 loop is CASSDGSAGNTIYF. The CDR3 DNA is TGTGCCAGCAGTGACGGATCGGCGGGAAACACCATATATTTT.

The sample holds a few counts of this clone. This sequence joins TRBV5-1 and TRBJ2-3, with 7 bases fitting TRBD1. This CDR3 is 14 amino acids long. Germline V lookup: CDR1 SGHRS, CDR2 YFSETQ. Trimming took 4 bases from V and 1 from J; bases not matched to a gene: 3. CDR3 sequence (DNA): TGCGCCAGCAGCAAAGGACAGGGCACAGATACGCAGTATTTT. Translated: CASSKGQGTDTQYF.

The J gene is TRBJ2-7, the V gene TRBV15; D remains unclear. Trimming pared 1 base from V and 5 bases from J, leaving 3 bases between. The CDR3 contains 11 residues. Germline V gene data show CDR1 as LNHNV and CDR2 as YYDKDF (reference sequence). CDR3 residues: CATSRGDEQYF. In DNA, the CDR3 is TGTGCCACCAGCAGAGGAGACGAGCAGTACTTC.

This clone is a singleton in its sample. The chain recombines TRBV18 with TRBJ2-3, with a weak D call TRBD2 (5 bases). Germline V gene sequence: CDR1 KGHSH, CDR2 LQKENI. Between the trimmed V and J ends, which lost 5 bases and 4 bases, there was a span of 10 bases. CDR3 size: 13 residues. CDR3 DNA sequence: TGTGCCAGCTCAGTCGGGGTCTCAGATACGCAGTATTTT. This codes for CASSVGVSDTQYF.

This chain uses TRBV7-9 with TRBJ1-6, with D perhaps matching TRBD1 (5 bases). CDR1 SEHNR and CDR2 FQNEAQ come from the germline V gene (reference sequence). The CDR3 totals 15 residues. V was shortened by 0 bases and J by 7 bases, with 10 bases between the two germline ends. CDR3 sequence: CASSLARGWNSPLHF. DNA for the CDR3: TGTGCCAGCAGCTTAGCTCGGGGGTGGAATTCACCCCTCCACTTT.

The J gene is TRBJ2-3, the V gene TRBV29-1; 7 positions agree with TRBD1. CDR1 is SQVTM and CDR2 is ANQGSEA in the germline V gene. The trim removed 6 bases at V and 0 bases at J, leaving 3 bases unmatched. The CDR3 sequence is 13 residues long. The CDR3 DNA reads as TGCAGCGTAACAGGGGAGAGCACAGATACGCAGTATTTT. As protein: CSVTGESTDTQYF.

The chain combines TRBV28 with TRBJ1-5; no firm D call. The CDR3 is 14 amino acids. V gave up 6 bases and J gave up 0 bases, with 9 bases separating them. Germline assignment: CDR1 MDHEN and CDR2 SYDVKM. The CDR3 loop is CASRPGGSNQPQHF. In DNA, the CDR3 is TGTGCCAGCAGACCTGGAGGTAGCAATCAGCCCCAGCATTTT. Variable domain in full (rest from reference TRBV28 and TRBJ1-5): DVKVTQSSRYLVKRTGEKVFLECVQDMDHENMFWYRQDPGLGLRLIYFSYDVKMKEKGDIPEGYSVSREKKERFSLILESASTNQTSMYLCASRPGGSNQPQHFGDGTRLSIL.